This is a list of T cell receptor beta chains from one sample in a study of shared clonotypes between healthy human individuals. Clones were read by immunoSEQ multiplex PCR, and TCRdb kept only the in-frame ones, dropping some. This table holds around 700,000 clones, roughly 70% found once. The source material was memory CD4+ T cells sorted from blood. The receptor source for this set is a woman younger than 45 in good health. Both conserved end residues are part of each CDR3. The D gene is left open where the match is weak. Some rows mark clone size as missing; the rest say once, few, many or name a class of expanded clone.

-	TRBV2	TRBJ2-7	-	TGTGCCAGCAGTGGAGGGACCAGGGACGAGCAGTACTTC	CASSGGTRDEQYF
TRBD2	TRBV9	TRBJ2-5	-	TGTGCCAGCAGTTTCGGGACTAGCCGCCAAGAGACCCAGTACTTC	CASSFGTSRQETQYF
-	TRBV5-1	TRBJ2-2	many	TGCGCCAGCAGCTTTGGACAGACCGGGGAGCTGTTTTTT	CASSFGQTGELFF
-	TRBV7-3	TRBJ1-1	many	TGTGCCAGCAGCTTAACCCCTGAAGGGGAAGCTTTCTTT	CASSLTPEGEAFF
-	TRBV2	TRBJ2-1	-	TGTGCCAGCAGTGATCGGAGCCATGAGCAGTTCTTC	CASSDRSHEQFF
-	TRBV19	TRBJ2-5	-	TGTGCCAGTAGTCCCACCCACATGAAGCCAGAGACCCAGTACTTC	CASSPTHMKPETQYF
-	TRBV5-1	TRBJ2-7	-	TGCGCCAGCAGCTTGGCCGGGAGTAGGGGACGGGAGCAGTACTTC	CASSLAGSRGREQYF
TRBD1	TRBV4-2	TRBJ1-1	few	TGTGCCAGCAGCCCCGGGACAGCGAACACTGAAGCTTTCTTT	CASSPGTANTEAFF
TRBD1	TRBV7-8	TRBJ1-1	few	TGTGCCAGCAGCCTAGGACAGGGGTCAAACACTGAAGCTTTCTTT	CASSLGQGSNTEAFF
TRBD2	TRBV4-1	TRBJ2-7	few	TGCGCCAGCAGCCCCGCAGCGGGAGAAACCGGCGAGCAGTACTTC	CASSPAAGETGEQYF
TRBD2	TRBV30	TRBJ2-1	-	TGTGCCTGGAGTAGGACTAGCGGCCCAGTGGAGCAGTTCTTC	CAWSRTSGPVEQFF
-	TRBV9	TRBJ1-1	-	TGTGCCAGCAGCGTTCAGGGCCCCCCGATGAACACTGAAGCTTTCTTT	CASSVQGPPMNTEAFF
-	TRBV5-1	TRBJ1-4	-	TGCGCCAGCAGCTTGGGAACCCAGGCCGGGAATGAAAAACTGTTTTTT	CASSLGTQAGNEKLFF
TRBD1	TRBV5-1	TRBJ1-3	-	TGCGCCAGCAGCTTCACAGGGGAGGAAAACACCATATATTTT	CASSFTGEENTIYF
-	TRBV29-1	TRBJ2-1	-	TGCAGCGTTGGAGCCCTAAGTAGTGATGAGCAGTTCTTC	CSVGALSSDEQFF
TRBD1	TRBV5-1	TRBJ1-5	-	TGCGCCAGCAGCCCAGGGACAGGGAATCAGCCCCAGCATTTT	CASSPGTGNQPQHF
-	TRBV7-2	TRBJ2-7	-	TGTGCCAGCAGCTTAGATGTACGAGACTACGAGCAGTACTTC	CASSLDVRDYEQYF
-	TRBV5-6	TRBJ1-1	-	TGTGCCAGCAGCTTTACGGGGGGCACTGAAGCTTTCTTT	CASSFTGGTEAFF
TRBD1	TRBV7-8	TRBJ1-4	once	TGTGCCAGCAGCCAACAGGGGACCGTGGAAAAACTGTTTTTT	CASSQQGTVEKLFF
-	TRBV11-2	TRBJ2-2	-	TGTGCCAGCAGCTCCCCTCGCGTGGTAGCTGGGCGCACCGGGGAGCTGTTTTTT	CASSSPRVVAGRTGELFF
TRBD2	TRBV28	TRBJ2-1	few	TGTGCCAGCAGTTTAAAGACTAGCGGGAGTAAAGGTGAGCAGTTCTTC	CASSLKTSGSKGEQFF
-	TRBV27	TRBJ2-7	few	TGTGCCAGCAGATCCGGCGCTTCGGGGTCGGAGCAGTACTTC	CASRSGASGSEQYF
-	TRBV5-8	TRBJ1-5	-	TGTGCCAGCAGCTTCCGGGAGGGTAGCAATCAGCCCCAGCATTTT	CASSFREGSNQPQHF
-	TRBV5-1	TRBJ2-1	-	TGCGCCAGCAGCTTGTCTTCGGGATCCTACAATGAGCAGTTCTTC	CASSLSSGSYNEQFF
-	TRBV6-1	TRBJ2-7	-	TGTGCCAGCAGTGGGGGTCGGGCAGGGGTATTCTCCTACGAGCAGTACTTC	CASSGGRAGVFSYEQYF
-	TRBV11-2	TRBJ2-7	-	TGTGCCAGCAGCTTAGATCCCTGGGGGAGCGAGCAGTACTTC	CASSLDPWGSEQYF
TRBD1	TRBV30	TRBJ1-4	-	TGTGCCTGGAGAAGGGGGCTCCATAATGAAAAACTGTTTTTT	CAWRRGLHNEKLFF
-	TRBV2	TRBJ1-2	-	TGTGCCAGCAATACAGGGAGGGAAGGCTACACCTTC	CASNTGREGYTF
-	TRBV5-1	TRBJ2-7	-	TGCGCCAGCAGCTTGGCCGGCCACCGAGCCTACGAGCAGTACTTC	CASSLAGHRAYEQYF
-	TRBV28	TRBJ1-3	once	TGTGCCGGACAAGGGTCCTCTGGAAACACCATATATTTT	CAGQGSSGNTIYF
TRBD2	TRBV5-4	TRBJ2-5	-	TGTGCCAGCACCACCAGCGGGGGTCGCCAAGAGACCCAGTACTTC	CASTTSGGRQETQYF
TRBD1	TRBV5-1	TRBJ1-2	-	TGCGCCAGCAGCAGCGGGACAGGGAATGGCTACACCTTC	CASSSGTGNGYTF
-	TRBV2	TRBJ2-2	-	TGTGCCAGCAGTGATCAAGCGACGAACACCGGGGAGCTGTTTTTT	CASSDQATNTGELFF
-	TRBV7-2	TRBJ2-5	-	TGTGCCAGCAGCTTAGTTAGTTTGACTAGTAAGACCCAGTACTTC	CASSLVSLTSKTQYF
-	TRBV28	TRBJ2-7	many	TGTGCCAGCATCGCGCCGGGATCCGAGCAGTACTTC	CASIAPGSEQYF
-	TRBV19	TRBJ2-5	-	TGTGCCAGTAGTATATATGGCAAAGGGAACCCCAAAGAGACCCAGTACTTC	CASSIYGKGNPKETQYF